This passage covers 14 T cell receptor beta chains from one sample sequenced in a study of monozygotic twins with cystic fibrosis. Sequencing used immunoSEQ multiplex PCR; TCRdb keeps in-frame clones, though not all of them. The sample lists about 36,000 clones, over 80% seen once, with 0.15% to 0.2% in the top ten. The sequencing input was blood. All receptors come from a boy aged 2-15 years with cystic fibrosis.

The CDR3 DNA follows: TGTGCCAGCAGCCTAGCGGCTACTGGGGACAATCAGCCCCAGCATTTT. It translates to CASSLAATGDNQPQHF. The J gene is TRBJ1-5, the V gene TRBV6-6; no definite D call. Germline V gene lookup returns CDR1 MNHNY and CDR2 SVGAGI (reference sequence). This CDR3 has 16 residues. Trimming shortened V by 6 bases and J by 3 bases, and 18 bases separated the two germline ends.

V and J are TRBV7-2 and TRBJ1-1; D remains unclear. V lost 5 bases to trimming and J lost 5 bases, with 9 bases between them. The V gene's germline CDR1 is SGHTA and CDR2 FQGNSA. The CDR3 is 12 amino acids. CDR3 coding DNA: TGTGCCAGCAGCCCGGGGAGTACTGAAGCTTTCTTT. Encoded protein: CASSPGSTEAFF.

V is TRBV29-1 and J is TRBJ1-1, with D possibly TRBD1 on 5 matching bases. Trimming removed 4 bases from V and 4 bases from J, with 10 bases in between. CDR3 length: 12 amino acids. The germline V gene has CDR1 SQVTM and CDR2 ANQGSEA. As DNA, the CDR3 is TGCAGCGTTGTATCGGGACCCACTGAAGCTTTCTTT. The encoded protein is CSVVSGPTEAFF.

The chain carries TRBV6-1 and TRBJ1-6; D possibly corresponds to TRBD1 (5 bases). Trimming removed 6 bases from V and 5 bases from J, with 14 bases in between. This CDR3 has 15 amino acids. The germline V gene has CDR1 MNHNS and CDR2 SASEGT. The CDR3 here is CASSVMGVDNSPLHF. In DNA form, the CDR3 reads TGTGCCAGCAGCGTGATGGGGGTCGATAATTCACCCCTCCACTTT.

The V gene is TRBV10-3, the J gene TRBJ2-1; 8 bases match TRBD2. The germline V gene has CDR1 ENHRY and CDR2 SYGVKD. The V segment lost 7 bases and the J segment 3 bases; nucleotides outside the gene matches: 11. The length of the CDR3 is 16 residues. This CDR3 is CAITESGGPFYNEQFF. In DNA, the CDR3 is TGTGCCATCACAGAGAGCGGGGGTCCCTTCTACAATGAGCAGTTCTTC.

This clone was seen more than once but under ten times. A junction boundary mismatches the germline segment, possibly from a read error. The rearrangement links TRBV25-1 to TRBJ1-4; D gene uncertain. The germline gives CDR1 MGHDK, CDR2 SYGVNS. This CDR3 spans 9 amino acids. The DNA of the CDR3 is TGTGCCAGCAGTGCCCGGGTTCTTTTT. It codes for CASSARVLF.

For the CDR3, the DNA is TGTGCCAGCGGCGGGATCCTATATCAGCCCCAGCATTTT. It yields the protein CASGGILYQPQHF. This chain joins TRBV5-8 and TRBJ1-5; D is ambiguous. The germline V and J ends were trimmed by 7 bases and 5 bases, with 13 bases remaining between them. The germline V gene encodes CDR1 SGHTS and CDR2 YDEGEE. The length of the CDR3 is 13 residues.

This clone was observed a few times. This rearrangement joins TRBV27 to TRBJ1-2; D gene uncertain. Germline CDR1 is MNHEY and CDR2 is SMNVEV (reference sequence). V lost 4 bases and J 7 bases, leaving 10 bases between the germline ends. The CDR3 is 12 residues long. The CDR3 sequence is CASSSNSGGYTF. CDR3 DNA: TGTGCCAGCAGTTCTAACAGCGGTGGCTACACCTTC.

The rearrangement links TRBV27 to TRBJ1-1, with D possibly being TRBD1 (5 bases). Trimming took 10 bases from V and 4 from J, leaving 13 bases between them. This CDR3 comprises 12 residues. Germline lookup yields CDR1 MNHEY and CDR2 SMNVEV (reference sequence). CDR3 bases: TGTGCCACCCATGGGGCATCCACTGAAGCTTTCTTT. It yields the protein CATHGASTEAFF.

This sequence joins TRBV7-9 and TRBJ2-7; D gene unclear. Trimming cost V 1 base and J 4 bases, with 17 bases left between them. Germline V gene lookup returns CDR1 SEHNR and CDR2 FQNEAQ (reference sequence). The CDR3 totals 16 residues. The DNA for the CDR3 is TGTGCCAGCAGCTTAGACCCGGACCTCGACGTGTACGAGCAGTACTTC. It is translated as CASSLDPDLDVYEQYF.

The chain is built from TRBV15 and TRBJ1-4; the match to TRBD1 covers 8 bases. Germline V gives CDR1 LNHNV, CDR2 YYDKDF (reference sequence). The CDR3 is made up of 13 amino acids. V shed 6 bases and J 7 bases; nucleotides not matched to a gene: 4. The CDR3 sequence is CATRGQGSEKLFF. As DNA, the CDR3 is TGTGCCACCAGAGGACAGGGTAGTGAAAAACTGTTTTTT.

The rearrangement uses TRBV6-6 and TRBJ2-5; 9 nucleotides line up with TRBD1. This CDR3 is 16 amino acids long. Germline CDR1 MNHNY, CDR2 SVGAGI (reference sequence). Trimming removed 0 bases from V and 2 bases from J; junction bases left unmatched: 4. CDR3 coding DNA: TGTGCCAGCAGTTACTCAGACAGGGGGGGGCAAGAGACCCAGTACTTC. It yields the protein CASSYSDRGGQETQYF.

The chain links TRBV6-1 to TRBJ2-7; D not resolved. The length of the CDR3 is 12 residues. CDR1 and CDR2 (germline): MNHNS, SASEGT. V was trimmed by 5 bases and J by 4 bases, leaving 9 bases between them. The CDR3 sequence is CASSLTDYEQYF. CDR3 nucleotide sequence: TGTGCCAGCAGTCTGACTGATTACGAGCAGTACTTC.

The chain carries TRBV4-2 and TRBJ2-7, with D possibly being TRBD1 (5 bases). Germline CDR1 is LGHNA and CDR2 is YNFKEQ. Trimming stripped 2 bases from V and 1 base from J, with 21 bases between. CDR3 length: 18 amino acids. CDR3 in DNA: TGTGCCAGCAGCCAAAGGGGAAAAACCCCCCCTCGATCCTACGAGCAGTACTTC. Translating gives CASSQRGKTPPRSYEQYF.